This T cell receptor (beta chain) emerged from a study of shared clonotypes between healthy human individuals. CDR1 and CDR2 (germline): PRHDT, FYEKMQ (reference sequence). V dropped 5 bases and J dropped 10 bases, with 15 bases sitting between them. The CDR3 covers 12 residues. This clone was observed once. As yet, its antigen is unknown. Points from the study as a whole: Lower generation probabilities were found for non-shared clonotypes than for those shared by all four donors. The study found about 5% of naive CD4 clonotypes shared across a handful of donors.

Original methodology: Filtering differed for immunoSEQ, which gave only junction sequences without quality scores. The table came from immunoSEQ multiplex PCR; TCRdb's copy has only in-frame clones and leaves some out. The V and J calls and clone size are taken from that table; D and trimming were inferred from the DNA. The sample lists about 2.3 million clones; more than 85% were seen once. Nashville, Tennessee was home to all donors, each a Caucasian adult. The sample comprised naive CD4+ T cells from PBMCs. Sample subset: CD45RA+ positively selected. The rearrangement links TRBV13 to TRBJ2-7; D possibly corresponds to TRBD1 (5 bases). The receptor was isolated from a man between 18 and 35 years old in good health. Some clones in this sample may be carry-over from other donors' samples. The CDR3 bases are TGTGCCAGCAGCGTCCGACAGAATTTTCAGTACTTC. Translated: CASSVRQNFQYF.